This entry lists 21 T cell receptor beta chains sequenced from one sample in a study of technical replicates of blood from several donors. Profiling relied on immunoSEQ multiplex PCR, and the TCRdb table lists in-frame clones only, not all of them. The table includes 75,000 to 95,000 clones, roughly 94% detected once. Specimen: T cells isolated from PBMCs. The receptors come from a human donor in good health.

This chain links TRBV27 with TRBJ2-3, with 8 positions matching TRBD1. The length of the CDR3 is 15 residues. Germline loops: CDR1 MNHEY, CDR2 SMNVEV (reference sequence). V lost 11 bases to trimming and J lost 0 bases; unmatched junction nucleotides: 10. The CDR3 DNA sequence: TGTGCCGGCGACAGGGGCGAAACTAGCACAGATACGCAGTATTTT. It codes for CAGDRGETSTDTQYF.

This chain links TRBV6-5 with TRBJ2-1; D unresolved. The length of the CDR3 is 15 residues. Germline CDR1 is MNHEY and CDR2 is SVGAGI. V was shortened by 6 bases and J by 0 bases, with 12 bases between the two germline ends. CDR3 amino acids: CASSLVYSSYNEQFF. The CDR3 coding sequence is TGTGCCAGCAGCTTAGTGTATAGCTCCTACAATGAGCAGTTCTTC.

The chain recombines TRBV6-5 with TRBJ2-7; TRBD1 aligns across 7 bases. This CDR3 has 15 residues. The V and J ends lost 6 bases and 3 bases, in that order; junction bases with no gene match: 11. CDR1 is MNHEY, CDR2 SVGAGI, per germline. This CDR3 reads CASSLDGQAGYEQYF. The CDR3 DNA reads as TGTGCCAGCAGCCTCGACGGACAGGCAGGCTACGAGCAGTACTTC.

The chain joins TRBV14 to TRBJ1-5; TRBD1 aligns across 10 bases. The germline V gene has CDR1 SGHDN and CDR2 FVKESK. With 0 bases clipped from V and 0 bases from J, the junction kept 11 bases outside the gene matches. The CDR3 has 20 amino acids. In nucleotides, the CDR3 is TGTGCCAGCAGCCAAGACGGCGGGGACAGGGGAGGGATTAGCAATCAGCCCCAGCATTTT. Translation: CASSQDGGDRGGISNQPQHF.

This clone has just one count. The chain links TRBV7-8 to TRBJ1-5, with no clear D. CDR1 is SGHVS and CDR2 is FQNEAQ in the germline V gene. V dropped 8 bases and J dropped 2 bases, with 7 bases sitting between them. This CDR3 has 12 residues. CDR3 bases: TGTGCCAGCTTTAGCGGCAATCAGCCCCAGCATTTT. It codes for CASFSGNQPQHF.

This chain links TRBV9 with TRBJ1-2; TRBD1 aligns across 8 bases. V shed 4 bases and J 3 bases; nucleotides not matched to a gene: 17. CDR3 length equals 18 residues. CDR1 and CDR2 from the germline V gene are SGDLS and YYNGEE. CDR3 amino acids: CASSSNRDRRQSHYGYTF. CDR3 DNA: TGTGCCAGCAGCTCCAACCGGGACAGGAGACAATCCCACTATGGCTACACCTTC.

V usage is TRBV29-1 and J usage is TRBJ2-7; 8 nucleotides line up with TRBD2. This CDR3 contains 14 residues. Unmatched junction bases numbered 3, after V lost 0 bases and J lost 2 bases. CDR1 and CDR2 from the germline V gene are SQVTM and ANQGSEA. The CDR3 DNA is TGCAGCGTTGAAGATCCCGGGAGGGCCTACGAGCAGTACTTC. Translation: CSVEDPGRAYEQYF.

CDR3 sequence (DNA): TGTGCCAGCAGCGTACAGGAGGGTCTGTTCTTC. It yields the protein CASSVQEGLFF. The rearrangement uses TRBV7-9 and TRBJ2-1, with D possibly being TRBD2 (6 bases). This CDR3 spans 11 amino acids. Germline values: CDR1 SEHNR, CDR2 FQNEAQ (reference sequence). V was trimmed by 5 bases and J by 15 bases, leaving 14 bases between them.

This clone was detected once. The J gene is TRBJ2-5, the V gene TRBV7-2; D uncertain. CDR3 size: 14 residues. Deletions cut 2 bases from V and 0 bases from J, with 7 bases between. In germline, CDR1 is SGHTA, CDR2 FQGNSA. The CDR3 loop reads CASSLRDYQETQYF. Written as DNA, the CDR3 is TGTGCCAGCAGCTTACGAGACTACCAAGAGACCCAGTACTTC.

The V and J genes are TRBV30 and TRBJ2-1, with 9 bases identical to TRBD1. The CDR3 has 15 residues. Unmatched junction bases numbered 7, after V lost 2 bases and J lost 5 bases. Germline CDR1 GTSNPN, CDR2 SVGIG (reference sequence). CDR3 in DNA: TGTGCCTGGAGTCGGGACAGGGATGAAAACAATGAGCAGTTCTTC. It codes for CAWSRDRDENNEQFF.

The V and J genes are TRBV6-5 and TRBJ1-1; weak D call: TRBD1 (5 bases). V was trimmed by 7 bases and J by 0 bases, leaving 9 bases between them. The CDR3 extends over 13 amino acids. Germline values: CDR1 MNHEY, CDR2 SVGAGI. CDR3 DNA: TGTGCCAGCAAGGAGGGGTTGAACACTGAAGCTTTCTTT. As protein: CASKEGLNTEAFF.

CDR3 sequence reads: CASSPTRSYETQYF. CDR3 coding DNA: TGTGCCAGCTCACCAACTAGGTCCTACGAGACCCAGTACTTC. The gene calls are TRBV18 and TRBJ2-5; a weak D match, TRBD2 (5 bases). V lost 2 bases and J 5 bases, leaving 12 bases between the germline ends. The CDR3 consists of 14 residues. Germline V gives CDR1 KGHSH, CDR2 LQKENI.

The chain employs TRBV28 and TRBJ2-7; 11 bases are a match to TRBD2. The V segment lost 6 bases and the J segment 2 bases; nucleotides outside the gene matches: 9. The CDR3 has 16 residues. The germline CDR1 and CDR2 sequences are MDHEN and SYDVKM. CDR3 in amino acids: CASSSHGTSGTYEQYF. CDR3 coding DNA: TGTGCCAGCAGCTCTCATGGGACTAGCGGAACCTACGAGCAGTACTTC.

The V gene is TRBV25-1, the J gene TRBJ2-1; TRBD2 aligns across 10 bases. CDR1 and CDR2 from the germline V gene are MGHDK and SYGVNS. The CDR3 is 16 residues long. With 5 bases clipped from V and 0 bases from J, the junction kept 4 bases outside the gene matches. CDR3 in amino acids: CASSYSSGSSYNEQFF. The CDR3, as DNA: TGTGCCAGCAGTTATTCTAGCGGGAGCTCCTACAATGAGCAGTTCTTC. The variable domain in full, with the rest retrieved from reference TRBV25-1 and TRBJ2-1, is EADIYQTPRYLVIGTGKKITLECSQTMGHDKMYWYQQDPGMELHLIHYSYGVNSTEKGDLSSESTVSRIRTEHFPLTLESARPSHTSQYLCASSYSSGSSYNEQFFGPGTRLTVL.

The chain couples TRBV5-1 to TRBJ1-2; 7 bases align to TRBD1. CDR1 and CDR2 from the germline V gene are SGHRS and YFSETQ. J was trimmed by 6 bases and V by 4 bases; bases with no gene match: 12. CDR3 length: 15 residues. DNA of the CDR3: TGCGCCAGCAGCACCCTGACAGGGTCCGGGAATGGCTACACCTTC. Translating gives CASSTLTGSGNGYTF.

This clone was seen a single time. The rearrangement uses TRBV7-8 and TRBJ1-5; D is unresolved. CDR3 length: 18 amino acids. The V and J ends lost 1 base and 2 bases respectively, with 18 bases between them. Germline loops: CDR1 SGHVS, CDR2 FQNEAQ. CDR3 protein: CASSLGRGSGGGNQPQHF. CDR3 in DNA: TGTGCCAGCAGCTTAGGCCGCGGATCAGGAGGAGGCAATCAGCCCCAGCATTTT.

The rearrangement links TRBV27 to TRBJ2-3, with 8 positions matching TRBD1. CDR3 length: 16 residues. Unmatched junction bases numbered 10, after V lost 3 bases and J lost 5 bases. CDR1 MNHEY and CDR2 SMNVEV come from the germline V gene (reference sequence). For the CDR3, the DNA is TGTGCCAGCAGTTTGTTCGGCCAGGGGGCGAGAGATACGCAGTATTTT. This translates into CASSLFGQGARDTQYF.

The gene calls are TRBV6-5 and TRBJ1-3; TRBD1 matches 7 bases. Germline loops: CDR1 MNHEY, CDR2 SVGAGI. CDR3 size: 14 residues. V gave up 6 bases and J gave up 0 bases; unmatched junction bases: 2. As DNA, the CDR3 is TGTGCCAGCAGGCACAGGGGCTCTGGAAACACCATATATTTT. Encoded protein: CASRHRGSGNTIYF.

The chain uses TRBV28 and TRBJ2-7; D is possibly TRBD2 (6 bases). V shed 0 bases and J shed 1 base, with 10 bases lying between them. Germline-derived CDR1 and CDR2 are MDHEN and SYDVKM. This CDR3 is 15 amino acids long. The CDR3: CASSLWQEGSYEQYF. The CDR3 DNA reads TGTGCCAGCAGTTTATGGCAGGAGGGTTCCTACGAGCAGTACTTC.

V is TRBV10-3 and J is TRBJ2-7, with TRBD1 matching over 9 bases. Germline V gives CDR1 ENHRY, CDR2 SYGVKD. This CDR3 contains 13 residues. Trimming at V came to 4 bases and at J to 6 bases, leaving 4 bases not matched to a gene. The CDR3 bases are TGTGCCATCAGTGGACTGGACAGGGGCGAGCAGTACTTC. It codes for CAISGLDRGEQYF.

The chain combines TRBV27 with TRBJ2-1; perhaps TRBD2 as D (6 bases). This CDR3 is 15 amino acids long. Per the germline V gene, CDR1 is MNHEY and CDR2 is SMNVEV (reference sequence). Trimming removed 6 bases from V and 4 bases from J, with 16 bases in between. CDR3 sequence: CASSPYSGGYNEQFF. In DNA form, the CDR3 reads TGTGCCAGCAGCCCTTACTCCGGGGGTTACAATGAGCAGTTCTTC.